The 13 T cell receptor beta chains reported below all come from one sample, sequenced in a study of glioma-infiltrating T cells. TCR alpha and beta CDR3 regions were amplified from RNA using iRepertoire nested multiplex PCR. From the multiplex PCR reads, TCRdb called clonotypes with MiXCR, one entry per CDR3 protein. The sample lists over 90,000 distinct CDR3 sequences, about 30% occurring once. Sample: glioma tissue, nonneoplastic brain tissue, or PBMCs (not recorded which). These receptors were collected from a human donor with low-grade glioma or glioblastoma, undergoing nonglioma brain surgery, or in good health (not recorded which).

To note about this clonotype: This may be a read error: a much more frequent sequence differs by one nucleotide. This chain uses TRBV20-1 with TRBJ2-3, with 9 positions matching TRBD2. Trimming cost V 3 bases and J 4 bases; bases outside gene matches: 11. Germline loops: CDR1 DFQATT, CDR2 SNEGSKA (reference sequence). The CDR3 is made up of 16 amino acids. CDR3 in amino acids: CSARRWGSGGSDTQYF. Written as DNA, the CDR3 is TGCAGTGCTAGGAGATGGGGTAGCGGGGGTTCAGATACGCAGTATTTT.

This clonotype was detected ten times or more. The chain combines TRBV20-1 with TRBJ1-1; unclear D gene. Germline lookup yields CDR1 DFQATT and CDR2 SNEGSKA (reference sequence). Trimming removed 1 base at V and 7 bases at J, with 7 bases between. The CDR3 sequence is 11 residues long. The CDR3 region is CSARGVSEAFF. CDR3 bases: TGCAGTGCTAGAGGGGTCAGTGAAGCTTTCTTT.

This rearrangement joins TRBV10-3 to TRBJ2-7, with TRBD1 matching over 7 bases. Germline-derived CDR1 and CDR2 are ENHRY and SYGVKD. The CDR3 is made up of 15 amino acids. The trim removed 5 bases at V and 1 base at J, leaving 8 bases unmatched. The CDR3 nucleotides read TGTGCCATCAGTCCGACCGGGACAGCATCCTACGAGCAGTACTTC. Translating it yields CAISPTGTASYEQYF.

This clonotype was seen more than once but under ten times. The rearrangement links TRBV18 to TRBJ2-5; the match to TRBD2 covers 10 bases. The CDR3 has 16 residues. The ends lost 2 bases at V and 5 bases at J; junction bases unmatched: 8. Germline V gene sequence: CDR1 KGHSH, CDR2 LQKENI. The CDR3 DNA follows: TGTGCCAGCTCACCAACGAAAGCGGGGGGGCTCGAGACCCAGTACTTC. Protein sequence: CASSPTKAGGLETQYF.

This clonotype was seen only a few times. The rearrangement links TRBV10-3 to TRBJ1-5; maybe TRBD1 (6 bases). V gave up 8 bases and J gave up 2 bases, with 10 bases separating them. Germline V gives CDR1 ENHRY, CDR2 SYGVKD. The CDR3 length is 13 residues. The CDR3 DNA reads as TGTGCCATCCAACAGGGTGGCAATCAGCCCCAGCATTTT. Translating it yields CAIQQGGNQPQHF.

Details on this clonotype: An end of the junction differs from the germline gene, which may be a read error. The genes are TRBV6-5 and TRBJ2-1; D gene ambiguous. This CDR3 spans 13 amino acids. Germline lookup yields CDR1 MNHEY and CDR2 SVGAGI. As DNA, the CDR3 is TGTGCCAGCAGTTACGCTAGGTCGAATGGGCAGTTCTTC. It encodes CASSYARSNGQFF.

This clonotype showed up many times. V usage is TRBV3-1 and J usage is TRBJ1-5; the D is unclear. Trimming removed 2 bases at V and 5 bases at J, with 13 bases between. The CDR3 length is 15 residues. CDR1 is LGHDT, CDR2 YNNKEL, per germline (reference sequence). The CDR3 protein is CASSQQLMRDQPQHF. DNA of the CDR3: TGTGCCAGCAGCCAACAGTTGATGAGGGATCAGCCCCAGCATTTT.

Regarding this clonotype: A much more abundant neighbour one base away suggests this may be a read error. The chain couples TRBV10-3 to TRBJ1-2, with a tentative D call TRBD1 (5 bases). This CDR3 comprises 16 residues. The germline CDR1 and CDR2 sequences are ENHRY and SYGVKD. The CDR3 reads CAISPSDSRIHYGHTF. The CDR3 DNA reads as TGTGCCATCAGTCCCTCCGACAGTAGGATTCACTATGGCCACACCTTC.

The chain carries TRBV7-2 and TRBJ2-3; 15 positions match TRBD2. Trimming removed 3 bases from V and 1 base from J; junction bases left unmatched: 11. Germline CDR1 reads SGHTA; CDR2 reads FQGNSA. This CDR3 has 20 residues. CDR3 sequence reads: CASSFYGLAGGHGGTDTQYF. The CDR3 DNA sequence: TGTGCCAGCAGCTTCTATGGACTAGCGGGGGGGCATGGGGGCACAGATACGCAGTATTTT.

Of note for this clonotype: This sequence may be a read error, since a much larger clone differs from it by one base. The CDR3 coding sequence is TGTGCCAGCAGCTATCTTTCTACTAGCGGGGGCCTGGACAATGAGCAGTTCTTC. Translation gives CASSYLSTSGGLDNEQFF. The chain links TRBV7-9 to TRBJ2-1; TRBD2 matches 11 bases. V shed 4 bases, J shed 5 bases, and the junction held 13 bases outside the gene matches. CDR3 length: 18 amino acids. Looked up from germline, CDR1 is SEHNR and CDR2 is FQNEAQ (reference sequence).

The gene calls are TRBV5-4 and TRBJ2-1, with D possibly being TRBD2 (6 bases). The CDR3 totals 13 residues. Germline values: CDR1 SGHNT, CDR2 YYREEE (reference sequence). Between the trimmed V and J ends, which lost 0 bases and 11 bases, there was a span of 12 bases. The CDR3 DNA reads as TGTGCCAGCAGCTTGGGGGACTTCCGGAAGCAGTTCTTC. It yields the protein CASSLGDFRKQFF.

This clonotype occurred a few times. The rearrangement uses TRBV7-9 and TRBJ2-7; D not certain. Germline V lookup: CDR1 SEHNR, CDR2 FQNEAQ (reference sequence). The V gene lost 2 bases and the J gene lost 4 bases, with 12 bases spanning the gap. The CDR3 sequence is 14 residues long. The DNA for the CDR3 is TGTGCCAGCAGCTTACCCCCGCTGACGTACGAGCAGTACTTC. Its translation is CASSLPPLTYEQYF.

V and J are TRBV27 and TRBJ1-1; D gene ambiguous. The CDR3 extends over 14 amino acids. CDR1 MNHEY and CDR2 SMNVEV come from the germline V gene (reference sequence). Trimming left V 1 base short and J 5 bases short, with 11 bases between. The CDR3 sequence is CASSLWREGTEAFF. The CDR3, as DNA: TGTGCCAGCAGTTTATGGAGGGAGGGTACTGAAGCTTTCTTT.